One and the same sample provided the 27 T cell receptor beta chains below, sequenced in a study of technical replicates of blood from a handful of donors. Assay: immunoSEQ multiplex PCR; the TCRdb copy retains only in-frame clones and omits some. This sample carries around 84,000 clones, more than 90% of them seen once, and the ten largest clones take over 0.2%. Sequencing input: T cells isolated from PBMCs. All receptors come from a human donor in good health.

This chain connects TRBV4-1 to TRBJ2-5; D unresolved. The CDR3 contains 12 residues. V lost 5 bases to trimming and J lost 3 bases, with 7 bases between them. The germline V gene has CDR1 MGHRA and CDR2 YSYEKL. This CDR3 reads CASSEAEETQYF. Here the CDR3 DNA reads TGCGCCAGCAGCGAGGCCGAAGAGACCCAGTACTTC.

The V gene is TRBV11-3, the J gene TRBJ2-1, with D unclear. The CDR3 is 12 residues long. Trimming shortened V by 0 bases and J by 6 bases, and 3 bases separated the two germline ends. Germline values: CDR1 SGHNT, CDR2 YENEEA. CDR3 nucleotides: TGTGCCAGCAGCTTAGATCGCAATGAGCAGTTCTTC. Its protein product is CASSLDRNEQFF.

V gene TRBV30 combines with J gene TRBJ1-1, with 9 bases that match TRBD1. This CDR3 has 16 amino acids. Germline V gene data show CDR1 as GTSNPN and CDR2 as SVGIG (reference sequence). The V segment lost 2 bases and the J segment 6 bases; nucleotides outside the gene matches: 13. The CDR3 loop is CAWSHFLRQGGAEAFF. The DNA of the CDR3 is TGTGCCTGGAGTCATTTTTTAAGACAGGGGGGGGCTGAAGCTTTCTTT.

This chain joins TRBV9 and TRBJ1-2, with 7 positions matching TRBD1. The V and J ends lost 3 bases and 4 bases, in that order; junction bases with no gene match: 3. CDR3 length: 13 residues. Germline loops: CDR1 SGDLS, CDR2 YYNGEE. CDR3: CASSAGTVYGYTF. CDR3 nucleotide sequence: TGTGCCAGCAGCGCCGGGACAGTCTATGGCTACACCTTC.

V gene TRBV6-6 combines with J gene TRBJ1-1, with D maybe TRBD1 (6 bases). CDR3 length: 16 residues. V lost 0 bases to trimming and J lost 0 bases, with 11 bases between them. CDR1 MNHNY and CDR2 SVGAGI come from the germline V gene (reference sequence). CDR3 sequence reads: CASSYSRGGVNTEAFF. The CDR3 DNA is TGTGCCAGCAGTTACTCTAGGGGGGGGGTGAACACTGAAGCTTTCTTT.

This clone was detected only once. The rearrangement joins TRBV28 to TRBJ2-7; 9 positions match TRBD2. Germline values: CDR1 MDHEN, CDR2 SYDVKM. Trimming took 6 bases from V and 0 from J; bases not matched to a gene: 6. The CDR3 is made up of 15 amino acids. The CDR3 is CASSHSLAGSYEQYF. CDR3 sequence (DNA): TGTGCCAGCAGCCACTCACTAGCGGGCTCCTACGAGCAGTACTTC.

The chain couples TRBV10-2 to TRBJ2-7, with a possible D match to TRBD2 (5 bases). Germline CDR1 reads WSHSY; CDR2 reads SAAADI. The CDR3 totals 14 residues. Trimming removed 6 bases from V and 2 bases from J, with 14 bases in between. The CDR3 protein is CASRLVGGAYEQYF. Here the CDR3 DNA reads TGCGCCAGCAGACTGGTCGGAGGCGCCTACGAGCAGTACTTC.

The chain couples TRBV27 to TRBJ2-5; D not certain. CDR3 length equals 13 residues. Germline assignment: CDR1 MNHEY and CDR2 SMNVEV (reference sequence). V was clipped by 1 base and J by 3 bases, with 6 bases between them. DNA for the CDR3: TGTGCCAGCAGTTTATATAATAAAGAGACCCAGTACTTC. Translated: CASSLYNKETQYF.

The chain is built from TRBV7-3 and TRBJ2-1; 11 bases align to TRBD2. With V trimmed by 1 base and J by 9 bases, 8 bases remained unmatched. This CDR3 is built from 16 residues. Germline assignment: CDR1 SGHTA and CDR2 FQGTGA. CDR3 coding DNA: TGTGCCAGCAGCTTAAACGGTGTAGCGGGGGGGGCTGAGCAGTTCTTC. It yields the protein CASSLNGVAGGAEQFF.

This rearrangement joins TRBV5-4 to TRBJ1-2; TRBD1 matches at 7 bases. The CDR3 is made up of 16 amino acids. V was clipped by 4 bases and J by 5 bases; unmatched bases: 14. Per the germline V gene, CDR1 is SGHNT and CDR2 is YYREEE (reference sequence). This CDR3 is CASSQGTAGGDYGYTF. The CDR3 DNA is TGTGCCAGCAGCCAGGGGACAGCGGGAGGGGATTATGGCTACACCTTC.

V and J are TRBV18 and TRBJ2-1, with 9 bases matching TRBD2. Trimming removed 2 bases from V and 5 bases from J; junction bases left unmatched: 4. Germline V CDR1 and CDR2: KGHSH, LQKENI. The CDR3 covers 15 residues. The DNA for the CDR3 is TGTGCCAGCTCACCAGGACTAGCGATCGACAATGAGCAGTTCTTC. Its translation: CASSPGLAIDNEQFF.

The chain uses TRBV7-9 and TRBJ2-3; 7 bases align to TRBD1. The CDR3 has 15 amino acids. The V gene's germline CDR1 is SEHNR and CDR2 FQNEAQ (reference sequence). The ends lost 0 bases at V and 5 bases at J; junction bases unmatched: 5. This chain's CDR3 is CASSLARQGGDTQYF. The CDR3 DNA reads TGTGCCAGCAGCTTAGCGCGACAGGGTGGAGATACGCAGTATTTT.

V is TRBV9 and J is TRBJ2-7; TRBD1 aligns across 9 bases. With 3 bases clipped from V and 6 bases from J, the junction kept 7 bases outside the gene matches. Germline values: CDR1 SGDLS, CDR2 YYNGEE. CDR3 size: 14 residues. CDR3 bases: TGTGCCAGCAGCGAGGGACAGGGAGGGCGCGAGCAGTACTTC. This encodes CASSEGQGGREQYF. Full variable domain (remainder filled in from reference TRBV9 and TRBJ2-7): DSGVTQTPKHLITATGQRVTLRCSPRSGDLSVYWYQQSLDQGLQFLIQYYNGEERAKGNILERFSAQQFPDLHSELNLSSLELGDSALYFCASSEGQGGREQYFGPGTRLTVT.

CDR3 bases: TGTGCCAGTAGTGCGACAGGGGGCAGTTCTCAGCCCCAGCATTTT. It specifies CASSATGGSSQPQHF. This sequence joins TRBV19 and TRBJ1-5, with TRBD1 matching 10 bases. The V segment lost 5 bases and the J segment 6 bases; nucleotides outside the gene matches: 7. The CDR3 extends over 15 amino acids. From germline, CDR1 is LNHDA and CDR2 SQIVND (reference sequence).

The chain joins TRBV11-2 to TRBJ1-1, with D tentatively TRBD1 (6 bases). From germline, CDR1 is SGHAT and CDR2 FQNNGV. CDR3 length: 17 amino acids. Trimming stripped 1 base from V and 5 bases from J, with 20 bases between. CDR3 nucleotides: TGTGCCAGCAGCTTAGGTCGGTATTCAGGGGCAAGAACTGAAGCTTTCTTT. Translation: CASSLGRYSGARTEAFF.

The chain recombines TRBV28 with TRBJ1-5, with D tentatively TRBD1 (5 bases). From germline, CDR1 is MDHEN and CDR2 SYDVKM. Trimming took off 5 bases at V and 5 bases at J, with 10 bases between the two ends. This CDR3 has 13 amino acids. The CDR3 sequence: CASSADSYQPQHF. The CDR3 coding sequence is TGTGCCAGCAGTGCTGACAGTTATCAGCCCCAGCATTTT. The full variable domain, rest sourced from reference TRBV28 and TRBJ1-5, is DVKVTQSSRYLVKRTGEKVFLECVQDMDHENMFWYRQDPGLGLRLIYFSYDVKMKEKGDIPEGYSVSREKKERFSLILESASTNQTSMYLCASSADSYQPQHFGDGTRLSIL.

V and J are TRBV5-1 and TRBJ1-2; weak D call: TRBD1 (5 bases). V was trimmed by 1 base and J by 2 bases, leaving 15 bases between them. Germline V gene sequence: CDR1 SGHRS, CDR2 YFSETQ. The CDR3 has 16 amino acids. CDR3 residues: CASSLFEQGTNYGYTF. Here the CDR3 DNA reads TGCGCCAGCAGCTTGTTCGAGCAGGGAACCAACTATGGCTACACCTTC.

The genes are TRBV11-3 and TRBJ2-1; 7 nucleotides align to TRBD1. The V gene end was trimmed by 3 bases and the J gene end by 5 bases; junction bases not matched to a gene: 7. The germline CDR1 and CDR2 sequences are SGHNT and YENEEA. The CDR3 consists of 15 residues. This chain's CDR3 is CASSFQEGANNEQFF. CDR3 DNA sequence: TGTGCCAGCAGCTTCCAAGAGGGGGCGAACAATGAGCAGTTCTTC. Full variable domain (outside the CDR3, taken from reference TRBV11-3 and TRBJ2-1): EAGVVQSPRYKIIEKKQPVAFWCNPISGHNTLYWYLQNLGQGPELLIRYENEEAVDDSQLPKDRFSAERLKGVDSTLKIQPAELGDSAVYLCASSFQEGANNEQFFGPGTRLTVL.

CDR3 nucleotides: TGTGCCAGCAGCTTAGATCGGAGCGGGCAGCAGTTCTTC. Protein: CASSLDRSGQQFF. The V and J genes are TRBV11-2 and TRBJ2-1; TRBD2 might be the D (6 bases). Germline V lookup: CDR1 SGHAT, CDR2 FQNNGV. The CDR3 runs to 13 residues. Trimming stripped 0 bases from V and 11 bases from J, with 11 bases between.

The chain combines TRBV11-2 with TRBJ2-2; D may be TRBD1 (5 bases). V lost 3 bases and J lost 2, with 13 bases in between. The CDR3 is 16 amino acids. In germline, CDR1 is SGHAT, CDR2 FQNNGV. The CDR3, as DNA: TGTGCCAGCAGCTTCGAGCGACAGATAAACACCGGGGAGCTGTTTTTT. Amino acids: CASSFERQINTGELFF.

This clone was observed once. The chain employs TRBV25-1 and TRBJ1-2; unclear D gene. Trimming shortened V by 4 bases and J by 6 bases, and 12 bases separated the two germline ends. This CDR3 spans 13 amino acids. Germline-derived CDR1 and CDR2 are MGHDK and SYGVNS. CDR3 in amino acids: CASSGARSHGYTF. The DNA for the CDR3 is TGTGCCAGCAGTGGGGCCAGAAGCCATGGCTACACCTTC.

The rearrangement uses TRBV13 and TRBJ2-7; maybe TRBD1 (6 bases). The CDR3 is 14 residues long. The germline V gene has CDR1 PRHDT and CDR2 FYEKMQ (reference sequence). V lost 5 bases to trimming and J lost 5 bases, with 16 bases between them. The CDR3 region is CASSGLMGAHEQYF. The DNA for the CDR3 is TGTGCCAGCAGCGGACTCATGGGGGCTCACGAGCAGTACTTC. The full variable domain, in which reference TRBV13 and TRBJ2-7 provide the parts outside the CDR3, is AAGVIQSPRHLIKEKRETATLKCYPIPRHDTVYWYQQGPGQDPQFLISFYEKMQSDKGSIPDRFSAQQFSDYHSELNMSSLELGDSALYFCASSGLMGAHEQYFGPGTRLTVT.

The V gene is TRBV5-4, the J gene TRBJ1-1, with TRBD1 as a possible D gene (6 bases). CDR3 length: 14 amino acids. Germline CDR1 and CDR2: SGHNT and YYREEE (reference sequence). The V and J ends lost 0 bases and 13 bases respectively, with 19 bases between them. This chain's CDR3 is CASSLAGVGGLVFF. The CDR3 region has the DNA TGTGCCAGCAGCTTGGCAGGTGTAGGGGGTTTGGTTTTCTTT.

This clone occurred a few times. The chain recombines TRBV11-2 with TRBJ1-1, with D unresolved. V was clipped by 5 bases and J by 5 bases, with 12 bases between them. This CDR3 is built from 13 residues. The germline CDR1 and CDR2 sequences are SGHAT and FQNNGV. The chain's CDR3 is CASSPKAKTEAFF. CDR3 in DNA: TGTGCCAGCAGCCCCAAAGCTAAAACTGAAGCTTTCTTT.

This clone has a single count. J is TRBJ2-4 and V is TRBV4-2; 7 bases are shared with TRBD2. There are 17 residues in the CDR3. CDR1 LGHNA and CDR2 YNFKEQ come from the germline V gene. Losses at the gene ends were 0 bases for V and 8 bases for J; bases not matched to a gene: 13. This CDR3 reads CASSQDASPGGGDIQYF. In nucleotides, the CDR3 is TGTGCCAGCAGCCAAGATGCCTCCCCCGGGGGAGGGGACATTCAGTACTTC.

DNA for the CDR3: TGTGCCAGTAGGGATAGGGACAGGGGGCACACCGGGGAGCTGTTTTTT. The encoded protein is CASRDRDRGHTGELFF. V usage is TRBV19 and J usage is TRBJ2-2; TRBD1 matches at 12 bases. Germline lookup yields CDR1 LNHDA and CDR2 SQIVND (reference sequence). The CDR3 contains 16 residues. Trimming at V came to 6 bases and at J to 3 bases, leaving 5 bases not matched to a gene.

V is TRBV5-6 and J is TRBJ2-7; D is perhaps TRBD2 (5 bases). CDR3 length: 16 residues. Germline loops: CDR1 SGHDT, CDR2 YYEEEE. Trimming left V 4 bases short and J 5 bases short, with 22 bases between. DNA of the CDR3: TGTGCCAGCAGCCGACGAATACTGACTATGGCGCACGAGCAGTACTTC. Translating gives CASSRRILTMAHEQYF.